The 4 T cell receptor beta chains below all came from one sample that was sequenced in a study of cytomegalovirus exposure and HLA in healthy donors. The PCR ran on 60 Vbeta and 13 Jbeta primers. Sequenced by immunoSEQ multiplex PCR; TCRdb stores in-frame clones only, minus some. The profile covers some 150,000 clones, with 70% to 85% appearing a single time and around 1.9% taken by the ten largest. The sequenced sample was PBMCs. These receptors came from a young man in good health and CMV-seronegative.

This clone was counted once. CDR3 bases: TGTGCCAGCAGCCCATCACAGGGCGGTAATTCACCCCTCCACTTT. It is translated as CASSPSQGGNSPLHF. The rearrangement links TRBV14 to TRBJ1-6; a weak D match, TRBD1 (6 bases). This CDR3 comprises 15 residues. The germline gives CDR1 SGHDN, CDR2 FVKESK. V lost 4 bases and J 6 bases, leaving 13 bases between the germline ends.

This clone was detected only a few times. The genes are TRBV18 and TRBJ1-1; TRBD1 might be the D (6 bases). The CDR3 totals 15 residues. Trimming pared 3 bases from V and 0 bases from J, leaving 11 bases between. The germline gives CDR1 KGHSH, CDR2 LQKENI. CDR3 residues: CASSPLDRMNTEAFF. The CDR3 bases are TGTGCCAGCTCACCCTTGGACAGAATGAACACTGAAGCTTTCTTT.

A few counts support this clone. The gene calls are TRBV5-6 and TRBJ2-7; TRBD2 might be the D (5 bases). CDR3 size: 14 residues. The germline V gene encodes CDR1 SGHDT and CDR2 YYEEEE. Between the trimmed V and J ends, which lost 0 bases and 3 bases, there was a span of 10 bases. DNA for the CDR3: TGTGCCAGCAGCTTGGACGAGGGTTTCTACGAGCAGTACTTC. It encodes CASSLDEGFYEQYF.

This chain joins TRBV2 and TRBJ2-6, with D unclear. The CDR3 is 14 amino acids. V lost 5 bases and J lost 0, with 5 bases in between. Per the germline V gene, CDR1 is SNHLY and CDR2 is FYNNEI. CDR3 DNA sequence: TGTGCCAGCAGTCGTAACTCTGGGGCCAACGTCCTGACTTTC. This translates into CASSRNSGANVLTF.